The T cell receptor beta chain described here comes from a study of cytomegalovirus exposure and HLA in healthy donors. Study-wide results and limits: In a later analysis, V- and J-gene trimming of beta chains associated with a DCLRE1C missense variant, replicated independently. As confirmed in vitro, a few CMV-associated chains were specific for CMV antigens. About 87% or about 30% of the time was how often most TCR beta V segments were productive, according to an earlier analysis. Relative to the approximately 660-donor mean, N-insertions were reportedly fewer in an Asian-associated ancestry cluster in a later analysis.

This PCR relied on a set of 60 Vbeta primers and 13 Jbeta primers. Here immunoSEQ multiplex PCR was the method, and the copy in TCRdb shows in-frame clones only, minus some. The sample yields roughly 150,000 clones, roughly 81% seen once. With respect to this clone: What it binds is unknown.

The sample consisted of PBMCs. The clonotype originates from a woman younger than 35 in good health and CMV-seronegative.

The CDR3 sequence is CASSVRQGAYYGYTF. CDR3 in DNA: TGTGCCAGCAGTGTTCGACAGGGGGCTTACTATGGCTACACCTTC. This chain links TRBV6-5 with TRBJ1-2; 10 bases agree with TRBD1. Germline V gene sequence: CDR1 MNHEY, CDR2 SVGAGI. There are 15 residues in the CDR3. With V trimmed by 5 bases and J by 3 bases, 6 bases remained unmatched.